The present T cell receptor beta chain was sequenced within a study of Ad26.COV2.S vaccination and SARS-CoV-2 variants. The protocol was immunoSEQ multiplex PCR, while the TCRdb copy is restricted to in-frame clones and leaves out a portion. The sample has under 400,000 clones, 80% to 90% seen once; the top ten hold roughly 3.6%. Sample treatment: around 19 received Ad26.COV2.S at low or high dose, single or two shots; several received placebo; per-sample allocation not given. Day 63 after the first injection of vaccine or placebo was the sampling time. The trim removed 6 bases at V and 0 bases at J, leaving 8 bases unmatched. The CDR3 is 16 amino acids. The germline CDR1 and CDR2 sequences are LGHNT and FRNRAP.

The origin of this receptor is a person between 18 and 65 years old who received the Ad26.COV2.S COVID-19 vaccine or a placebo. The chain joins TRBV12-5 to TRBJ2-1; TRBD1 aligns across 7 bases. The sample here was peripheral blood, taken in a trial of Ad26.COV2.S vaccine versus placebo. The CDR3 DNA reads as TGTGCTAGTGGCCCTAGGACAGGCTACTCCTACAATGAGCAGTTCTTC. The encoded protein is CASGPRTGYSYNEQFF.